The 11 T cell receptor beta chains below come from one sample, sequenced in a study of stem cell transplantation in POMP-related autoinflammatory disease. Method: immunoSEQ multiplex PCR; TCRdb's copy keeps in-frame clones and lacks some. The sample yields about 26,000 clones, 82% seen once. The starting material was CD4+ T cells from PBMCs, obtained before stem cell transplantation. Receptor source: a human donor with POMP-related autoinflammation and immune dysregulation (PRAID).

For this clone: One end of the junction does not line up with germline, which may come from a read error. The rearrangement uses TRBV5-3 and TRBJ2-7; unclear D gene. TRBV5-3 is an open reading frame whose function is uncertain. CDR3 length: 11 residues. CDR3 in DNA: TGTGCCAGCAGCTTCCACTACGAGCAGTACTTC. Its translation is CASSFHYEQYF.

The chain uses TRBV27 and TRBJ2-7; either TRBD1 or TRBD2 may fit D (6 bases each). The CDR3 has 16 amino acids. Germline assignment: CDR1 MNHEY and CDR2 SMNVEV (reference sequence). With 0 bases removed from V and 2 bases from J, the gap between germline ends came to 14 bases. CDR3 residues: CASSLSTRGLTYEQYF. In DNA, the CDR3 is TGTGCCAGCAGTTTATCTACCCGGGGGCTTACCTACGAGCAGTACTTC.

The chain employs TRBV13 and TRBJ1-1; no reliable D call. The germline gives CDR1 PRHDT, CDR2 FYEKMQ (reference sequence). This CDR3 spans 13 amino acids. Trimming left V 3 bases short and J 4 bases short, with 9 bases between. The chain's CDR3 is CASSFPLGTEAFF. CDR3 nucleotides: TGTGCCAGCAGCTTTCCGCTCGGCACTGAAGCTTTCTTT.

The chain has TRBV11-2 and TRBJ2-7, with D perhaps TRBD2 (5 bases). CDR1 SGHAT and CDR2 FQNNGV come from the germline V gene. The V end was cut by 4 bases, the J end by 7 bases, with 26 bases between. The CDR3 loop spans 17 amino acids. CDR3 in amino acids: CASSWKLDSLSPGEQYF. CDR3 DNA: TGTGCCAGCAGCTGGAAGCTGGACTCCCTCTCACCTGGGGAGCAGTACTTC.

The genes are TRBV27 and TRBJ2-4; D is possibly TRBD2 (5 bases). Germline CDR1 and CDR2: MNHEY and SMNVEV (reference sequence). There are 13 residues in the CDR3. Trimming shortened V by 6 bases and J by 2 bases, and 8 bases separated the two germline ends. The CDR3, as DNA: TGTGCCAGCAGAACGGGGACCAAAAACATTCAGTACTTC. Protein sequence: CASRTGTKNIQYF.

V usage is TRBV7-2 and J usage is TRBJ2-7, with 9 bases lining up with TRBD2. The CDR3 is made up of 15 amino acids. After removal of 2 bases from V and 4 bases from J, the junction contained 6 bases not matched to a gene. Per the germline V gene, CDR1 is SGHTA and CDR2 is FQGNSA. The chain's CDR3 is CASSLSRGGAYEQYF. The CDR3 region has the DNA TGTGCCAGCAGCTTATCTCGCGGGGGGGCGTACGAGCAGTACTTC.

This clone is a singleton in its sample. This sequence joins TRBV6-5 and TRBJ2-7; 7 bases line up with TRBD2. CDR1 is MNHEY and CDR2 is SVGAGI in the germline V gene. The CDR3 consists of 13 residues. V lost 3 bases and J lost 4; bases outside the gene matches: 3. Here the CDR3 reads CASSYGGSYEQYF. CDR3 DNA sequence: TGTGCCAGCAGTTATGGCGGGAGTTACGAGCAGTACTTC.

The rearrangement uses TRBV5-1 and TRBJ1-2, with 8 bases lining up with TRBD1. CDR3 length equals 14 residues. Germline lookup yields CDR1 SGHRS and CDR2 YFSETQ. The V segment lost 7 bases and the J segment 0 bases; nucleotides outside the gene matches: 5. The CDR3 region is CASGGTGPNYGYTF. CDR3 sequence (DNA): TGCGCCAGCGGAGGGACAGGACCTAACTATGGCTACACCTTC.

The chain carries TRBV29-1 and TRBJ2-4; D might be TRBD2 (6 bases). Germline assignment: CDR1 SQVTM and CDR2 ANQGSEA. V was shortened by 4 bases and J by 7 bases, with 20 bases between the two germline ends. This CDR3 is 15 amino acids long. The CDR3 protein is CSVVGTSGTVNIQYF. The CDR3 DNA reads TGCAGCGTTGTAGGGACTTCGGGGACGGTCAACATTCAGTACTTC. Using reference TRBV29-1 and TRBJ2-4 for the parts outside the CDR3, the full variable domain is SAVISQKPSRDICQRGTSLTIQCQVDSQVTMMFWYRQQPGQSLTLIATANQGSEATYESGFVIDKFPISRPNLTFSTLTVSNMSPEDSSIYLCSVVGTSGTVNIQYFGAGTRLSVL.

V and J are TRBV11-1 and TRBJ2-5; 7 bases fit TRBD1. Germline trimming cut 5 bases from V and 5 bases from J; bases unmatched to any gene: 17. This CDR3 region has 17 residues. Germline V gives CDR1 SGHAT, CDR2 FQDESV (reference sequence). The CDR3 region is CASSVRLQGVTEETQYF. The CDR3, as DNA: TGTGCCAGCAGCGTAAGACTTCAGGGGGTGACGGAGGAGACCCAGTACTTC. Using reference TRBV11-1 and TRBJ2-5 for the parts outside the CDR3, the full variable domain is EAEVAQSPRYKITEKSQAVAFWCDPISGHATLYWYRQILGQGPELLVQFQDESVVDDSQLPKDRFSAERLKGVDSTLKIQPAELGDSAMYLCASSVRLQGVTEETQYFGPGTRLLVL.

This chain connects TRBV12-5 to TRBJ2-3; D is unclear. The CDR3 consists of 12 residues. Per the germline V gene, CDR1 is LGHNT and CDR2 is FRNRAP. Trimming took off 2 bases at V and 8 bases at J, with 8 bases between the two ends. CDR3: CASGLPPGTQYF. CDR3 in DNA: TGTGCTAGTGGTTTGCCCCCAGGTACGCAGTATTTT.